This T cell receptor (beta chain) was profiled in a study of cytomegalovirus exposure and HLA in healthy donors. The CDR3 spans 15 residues. Trimming pared 3 bases from V and 6 bases from J, leaving 18 bases between. Germline loops: CDR1 SQVTM, CDR2 ANQGSEA. PCR amplification relied on 60 Vbeta primers (plus 13 Jbeta primers). Profiling relied on immunoSEQ multiplex PCR, and the TCRdb table lists in-frame clones only, not all of them. The table records 98,000 or so clones, under 80% of them present only once. This TCR derives from a human donor in good health. This sequence joins TRBV29-1 and TRBJ2-1; TRBD2 might be the D (6 bases). The sequenced material came from PBMCs. CDR3 protein: CSVEGGRIGFNEQFF. In nucleotides, the CDR3 is TGCAGCGTTGAGGGAGGCAGGATAGGTTTCAATGAGCAGTTCTTC.